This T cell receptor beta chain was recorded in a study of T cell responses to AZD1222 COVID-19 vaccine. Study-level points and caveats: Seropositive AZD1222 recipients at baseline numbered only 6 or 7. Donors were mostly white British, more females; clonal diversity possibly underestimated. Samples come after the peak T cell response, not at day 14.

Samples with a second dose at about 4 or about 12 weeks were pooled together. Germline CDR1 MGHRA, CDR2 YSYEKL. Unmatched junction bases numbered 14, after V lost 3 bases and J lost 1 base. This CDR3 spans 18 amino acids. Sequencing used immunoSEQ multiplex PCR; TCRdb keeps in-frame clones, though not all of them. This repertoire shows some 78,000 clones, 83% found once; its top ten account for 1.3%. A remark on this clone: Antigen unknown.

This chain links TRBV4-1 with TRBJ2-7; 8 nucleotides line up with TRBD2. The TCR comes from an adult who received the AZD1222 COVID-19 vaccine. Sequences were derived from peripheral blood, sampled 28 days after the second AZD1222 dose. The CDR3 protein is CASSHAQGRTSRSYEQYF. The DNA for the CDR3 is TGCGCCAGCAGCCACGCTCAGGGTCGGACTAGCAGATCCTACGAGCAGTACTTC.